These 12 T cell receptor beta chains originate from one sample sequenced in a study of blood T cell repertoires in COVID-19. The data were produced by immunoSEQ multiplex PCR, yet TCRdb's version contains in-frame clones alone and is incomplete. The data contain about 260,000 clones, roughly 86% of them singletons. Source material: PBMCs or T cells enriched from blood (not recorded which). The receptors derive from a woman aged 50 to 60 who had recovered from COVID-19.

The chain employs TRBV19 and TRBJ1-1; D is perhaps TRBD1 (6 bases). The CDR3 has 14 amino acids. Germline CDR1 reads LNHDA; CDR2 reads SQIVND (reference sequence). V lost 4 bases to trimming and J lost 1 base, with 10 bases between them. The CDR3, as DNA: TGTGCCAGTAGTAGTACAGGGACGAACACTGAAGCTTTCTTT. This gives the protein CASSSTGTNTEAFF.

CDR3 coding DNA: TGTGCCAGCAGCCCTCGGACTAGCGGGAGGGCCGCCTACAATGAGCAGTTCTTC. Encoded protein: CASSPRTSGRAAYNEQFF. The V gene is TRBV13, the J gene TRBJ2-1; 15 bases map to TRBD2. The CDR3 covers 18 residues. The germline gives CDR1 PRHDT, CDR2 FYEKMQ (reference sequence). Unmatched junction bases numbered 7, after V lost 5 bases and J lost 2 bases.

The V call is TRBV12-3 or TRBV12-4, the J call TRBJ1-1, with 11 bases aligning to TRBD1. The CDR3 contains 13 residues. V lost 5 bases to trimming and J lost 7 bases; unmatched junction nucleotides: 3. In DNA form, the CDR3 reads TGTGCCAGCAGTGTGGACAGGGGGCTTGAAGCTTTCTTT. It yields the protein CASSVDRGLEAFF.

The chain links TRBV6-5 to TRBJ2-3, with 11 bases identical to TRBD2. Germline V gene data show CDR1 as MNHEY and CDR2 as SVGAGI. J lost 8 bases, V lost 4 bases, and 5 bases had no gene match. The CDR3 runs to 14 residues. CDR3 in amino acids: CASSSSGGKGTQYF. The CDR3 region has the DNA TGTGCCAGCAGTTCTAGCGGGGGGAAGGGTACGCAGTATTTT.

CDR3 sequence reads: CASSKTEIYGYTF. CDR3 nucleotides: TGTGCCAGCAGTAAGACAGAGATCTATGGCTACACCTTC. The J gene is TRBJ1-2, the V gene TRBV28, with a possible D match to TRBD1 (5 bases). The V gene lost 5 bases and the J gene lost 4 bases, with 11 bases spanning the gap. This CDR3 has 13 amino acids. Germline CDR1 is MDHEN and CDR2 is SYDVKM.

This clone was seen a handful of times. The rearrangement uses TRBV29-1 and TRBJ1-1; maybe TRBD1 (6 bases). V was clipped by 6 bases and J by 0 bases, with 11 bases between them. The CDR3 has 13 residues. CDR1 SQVTM and CDR2 ANQGSEA come from the germline V gene. Here the CDR3 reads CSVGQNMNTEAFF. The CDR3 nucleotides are TGCAGCGTAGGACAGAACATGAACACTGAAGCTTTCTTT.

The rearrangement uses TRBV5-1 and TRBJ2-7; the match to TRBD1 covers 7 bases. CDR1 and CDR2 from the germline V gene are SGHRS and YFSETQ. The CDR3 runs to 14 residues. The V gene end was trimmed by 4 bases and the J gene end by 5 bases; junction bases not matched to a gene: 9. CDR3 residues: CASSPLTGTHEQYF. The CDR3 region has the DNA TGCGCCAGCAGCCCCCTGACAGGGACCCACGAGCAGTACTTC.

This clone turned up a few times. V and J are TRBV19 and TRBJ2-3, with TRBD1 as a possible D gene (5 bases). Germline-derived CDR1 and CDR2 are LNHDA and SQIVND (reference sequence). The V and J ends lost 5 bases and 4 bases respectively, with 10 bases between them. The CDR3 has 13 residues. This CDR3 reads CASSFLRADTQYF. The DNA of the CDR3 is TGTGCCAGTAGTTTCCTCAGGGCAGATACGCAGTATTTT. Full variable domain (remainder filled in from reference TRBV19 and TRBJ2-3): DGGITQSPKYLFRKEGQNVTLSCEQNLNHDAMYWYRQDPGQGLRLIYYSQIVNDFQKGDIAEGYSVSREKKESFPLTVTSAQKNPTAFYLCASSFLRADTQYFGPGTRLTVL.

In DNA form, the CDR3 reads TGTGCCAGCAGCTTGACGGGAGGGCCAGGCGGGGAGCTGTTTTTT. Protein sequence: CASSLTGGPGGELFF. The V gene is TRBV5-4, the J gene TRBJ2-2; TRBD2 matches 8 bases. From germline, CDR1 is SGHNT and CDR2 YYREEE (reference sequence). Trimming at V came to 1 base and at J to 7 bases, leaving 6 bases not matched to a gene. The CDR3 totals 15 residues.

V gene TRBV4-1 combines with J gene TRBJ1-4, with 7 bases lining up with TRBD1. J lost 0 bases, V lost 4 bases, and 2 bases had no gene match. Germline V gene lookup returns CDR1 MGHRA and CDR2 YSYEKL. This CDR3 has 15 amino acids. Here the CDR3 reads CASSPDRATNEKLFF. The CDR3 DNA sequence: TGCGCCAGCAGCCCTGACAGGGCAACTAATGAAAAACTGTTTTTT.

The CDR3 region has the DNA TGTGCCACCATTAGTTTTCGGAATGAGCAGTTCTTC. Its translation: CATISFRNEQFF. This chain connects TRBV24-1 to TRBJ2-1; no reliable D call. Trimming cost V 8 bases and J 7 bases, with 11 bases left between them. The CDR3 is made up of 12 amino acids. The germline V gene encodes CDR1 KGHDR and CDR2 SFDVKD.

The chain uses TRBV7-2 and TRBJ2-2, with a tentative D call TRBD1 (5 bases). V lost 0 bases to trimming and J lost 2 bases, with 7 bases between them. Germline values: CDR1 SGHTA, CDR2 FQGNSA. This CDR3 comprises 15 residues. The chain's CDR3 is CASSLADTNTGELFF. As DNA, the CDR3 is TGTGCCAGCAGCTTAGCGGACACCAACACCGGGGAGCTGTTTTTT.